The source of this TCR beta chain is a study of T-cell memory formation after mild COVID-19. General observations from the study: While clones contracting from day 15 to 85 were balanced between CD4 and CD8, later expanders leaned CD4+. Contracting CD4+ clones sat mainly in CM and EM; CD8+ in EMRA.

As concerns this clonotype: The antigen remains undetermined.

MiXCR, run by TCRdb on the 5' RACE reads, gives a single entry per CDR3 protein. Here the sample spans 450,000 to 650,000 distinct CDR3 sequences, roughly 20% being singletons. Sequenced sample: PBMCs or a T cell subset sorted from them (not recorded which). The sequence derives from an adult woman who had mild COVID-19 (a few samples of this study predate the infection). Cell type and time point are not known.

The CDR3 sequence: CASTRASGVSETQYF. Written as DNA, the CDR3 is TGTGCCAGCACACGGGCTAGCGGGGTTTCAGAGACCCAGTACTTC. This sequence joins TRBV6-1 and TRBJ2-5; 9 bases map to TRBD2. V was pared by 7 bases and J by 4 bases, with 10 bases of the junction left unmatched. The CDR3 has 15 amino acids. Germline assignment: CDR1 MNHNS and CDR2 SASEGT.